The source of this TCR beta chain is a study of T cells in Graves' hyperthyroidism and ophthalmopathy (dated by TCRdb to between 2018 and 2021). Concerning the study at large: Peripheral blood was sampled at the time of initial diagnosis, prior to any treatment. In about six Graves' hyperthyroidism patients, the study also compared T-cell repertoires from thyroid tissue with T-cell repertoires from blood. The approximately 98 discovery patients were randomly divided into training and test sets at a 7:3 ratio. Once sampling was done, hyperthyroidism patients were given methimazole at a starting dose of 30 mg daily, whereas ophthalmopathy patients were given high-dose intravenous methylprednisolone. An independent validation cohort of around 19 hyperthyroidism patients and about 15 patients who later progressed to ophthalmopathy tested prospective prediction of ophthalmopathy. To identify distinguishing TCR V-J signatures, a discovery cohort of 90 to 100 patients was used, comprising fewer than 45 with Graves' ophthalmopathy and some 57 with stable Graves' hyperthyroidism. The paper reports TCR Vbeta CDR3 sequencing of some 140 peripheral blood samples: approximately 41 ophthalmopathy, over 70 hyperthyroidism and approximately 17 progressor patients.

Moderately to severely active disease, a Clinical Activity Score of at least 3, a NOSPECS grade of at least 4, and a duration under 3 months were present in ophthalmopathy patients. Any patient with an uncontrolled infection, another autoimmune disease, pregnancy or lactation was excluded. Diagnoses were based on clinical symptoms, serum thyroxine and TRAb, thyroid ultrasound and orbital computed tomography. Ficoll-Paque density gradient centrifugation was used to isolate PBMCs from around 10 ml of fresh peripheral blood. Trizol reagent was used to extract total RNA, and RNA quality was then checked on an Agilent 2100 Bioanalyzer. The TCR beta CDR3 regions were amplified from the RNA transcripts. A first-round RT-PCR of the TCR CDR3 used the HTBI primer set with the Qiagen OneStep RT-PCR kit. Libraries were constructed in a second round of multiplex PCR, after which size selection and purification were carried out. Paired-end sequencing of the libraries was performed with 100 bp reads on an Illumina HiSeq2000. The study's own analysis went as follows. Raw data were processed with SOAPnuke, discarding reads with adapters, uncalled bases, mean Phred below 15, or no exact constant-primer or identifier match. COPE v1.2.5 was used to merge the high-quality paired reads, and each unique nucleotide sequence was defined as a clonotype. Clonotypes were aligned to IMGT TRBV, TRBD and TRBJ reference segments using MiTCR v1.1. Only V-J combinations with frequency above 0.0001, covering about 99% of repertoires, were analysed. The TCS score was defined as the ratio of F50 (clonal expansion) to E x V (chaos), calculated using BLOSUM62-based TCRdist between CDR3 peptides within each V-J. Welch's t-statistics and random forest reduced around 520 V-J features to 13, which were used in a naive Bayes classifier (R e1071). TCRdb passed the public sequencing reads through fastp at Q25 and MiXCR, retaining productive beta sequences. For every CDR3 protein sequence, its rows merge into one entry that carries the most common genes and DNA. The V and J calls come from TCRdb's annotation, not from the publication. The sample records some 370,000 distinct CDR3 sequences, roughly 13% of which are singletons. The ten largest clones represent under 30% of the sample.

The paper's findings and limits, for the study overall: In validation, the model predicted progression to ophthalmopathy a median of roughly 6.5 months before onset, with about 67% sensitivity and roughly 73% specificity. In cross-validation, a model built on a 13 V-J signature told ophthalmopathy apart from stable hyperthyroidism with 85% to 90% sensitivity and roughly 81% specificity, and in testing the same model reached 80%/75%. Sample size was not statistically predetermined, and investigators were not blinded to group allocation. Most expanded thyroid clonotypes (frequency above 0.001) were also found in blood, which suggests that blood repertoires may mirror thyroid immune responses.

Remarks on this clonotype: Its binding antigen is unknown. No per-base quality is available; no much larger clone lies one base away.

The CDR3 runs 13 residues from the cysteine to the phenylalanine. Solely the CDR3 DNA is kept, with 39 bases framed from the first base. From a lookup of the germline V gene, CDR1 and CDR2 are ENHRY and SYGVKD. Clipping removes 8 bases from V and 4 bases from J, with 7 as the unmatched junction base count. The sample was blood. Here the chain combines TRBV10-3 and TRBJ2-5, and 7 bases in between align with TRBD2. The sequence was collected from a man aged 50 or older with Graves' ophthalmopathy. The CDR3 has the sequence CAIAGGSGETQYF. The bases read TGTGCCATCGCGGGCGGGAGCGGAGAGACCCAGTACTTC.